This T cell receptor (beta chain) was sequenced during a study of T cells after yellow fever vaccination. MiXCR, applied by TCRdb to the 5' RACE reads, yields one record per CDR3 protein. The data show about 240,000 distinct CDR3 sequences, 6.9% seen once. The sequencing here drew on CD4+ T cells sorted from PBMCs, taken 15 days after the yellow fever booster vaccination. The clonotype was recovered from a man aged 25 to 45 who received the YFV17D yellow fever vaccine.

The CDR3 is CAWSGRPSTGELFF. As DNA, the CDR3 is TGTGCCTGGAGTGGTAGGCCAAGTACCGGGGAGCTGTTTTTT. The rearrangement links TRBV30 to TRBJ2-2; D remains unclear. The V gene's germline CDR1 is GTSNPN and CDR2 SVGIG (reference sequence). The CDR3 contains 14 residues. Trimming took off 1 base at V and 5 bases at J, with 11 bases between the two ends.